This TCR beta chain was identified in a study of a mutant IDH1 vaccine in newly diagnosed glioma. Study-level background: Patients were given eight vaccinations, scheduled in weeks 1, 3, 5, 7, 11, 15, 19 and 23. Before enrollment, patients got radiotherapy alone, temozolomide alone, or mostly the combination.

Sequencing used immunoSEQ multiplex PCR; TCRdb keeps in-frame clones, though not all of them. This repertoire shows about 40,000 clones, roughly nine tenths found once; its top ten account for around 3%. As regards this clone: The antigen is not known.

Time point here: week 5, during vaccination. Alongside topical imiquimod, each dose of vaccine comprised 300 ug of mutant IDH1 20-mer peptide. Astrocytomas that were new, WHO grade 3 or 4, IDH1-mutant and ATRX-lost were present in the donors. The sequence was collected from a man aged 50-60 years with glioma. The sequenced sample was PBMCs, obtained from a glioma patient whose treatment included an IDH1 peptide vaccine.

The CDR3 region has the DNA TGTGCCAGCAGCAACGACGAGGGAAACACCATATATTTT. This gives the protein CASSNDEGNTIYF. V and J are TRBV6-1 and TRBJ1-3, with D uncertain. The CDR3 contains 13 residues. Per the germline V gene, CDR1 is MNHNS and CDR2 is SASEGT. With 6 bases removed from V and 4 bases from J, the gap between germline ends came to 10 bases.